This entry is about one TCR beta chain. The sample is drawn from a study of blood T cell repertoires in COVID-19. Study at large: COVID-19 samples collected from the United States, Italy and Spain covered acute and convalescent phases.

V gave up 5 bases and J gave up 2 bases, with 13 bases separating them. This CDR3 contains 14 residues. Germline V gene lookup returns CDR1 SEHNR and CDR2 FQNEAQ (reference sequence). Original data processing: Counts of nucleated cells, estimated from reference gene primer amplification, were obtained. Sequencing used immunoSEQ multiplex PCR; TCRdb keeps in-frame clones, though not all of them. V and J calls plus clone size are reproduced from that table; the DNA served to infer D and trimming. This sample has just over 300,000 clones, with 85% to 90% found just once. Enrollees, roughly 18 to 89 years old, lived in approximately 25 US areas. Grouping used clinical history reported by participants in a survey and questionnaire.

The gene calls are TRBV7-9 and TRBJ2-7, with no clear D. The specimen was PBMCs or T cells enriched from blood (not recorded which). The source of this sequence is a woman aged 18-29 years with acute COVID-19. The CDR3 region is CASSDRYSPYEQYF. DNA of the CDR3: TGTGCCAGCAGCGATCGATACAGCCCCTACGAGCAGTACTTC.